Sequencing of this T cell receptor (beta chain) was carried out in a study of blood T cell repertoires in COVID-19. About the study: T cells, B-cell-depleted T cells, or PBMCs provided the cDNA or gDNA that served as material.

Participants had their cohort set by participant-reported clinical history. Under the authors' procedure: Estimation of nucleated cell counts relied on the amplification of reference gene primers. Assay used: immunoSEQ multiplex PCR; TCRdb lists only in-frame clones, some missing. Clone size and the V and J calls come from that table; the DNA yielded D and trimming. This sample has about 400,000 clones; roughly 84% occur once, and the top ten carry almost 3%. The ends lost 5 bases at V and 0 bases at J; junction bases unmatched: 6. This CDR3 spans 15 amino acids. Germline CDR1 SQVTM, CDR2 ANQGSEA. The rearrangement links TRBV29-1 to TRBJ1-5; 8 bases fit TRBD1. The receptor was isolated from a woman in her twenties or thirties who had recovered from COVID-19. Material for sequencing was PBMCs or T cells enriched from blood (not recorded which). CDR3 amino acids: CSVSTGANSNQPQHF. CDR3 DNA sequence: TGCAGCGTTTCGACAGGGGCCAATAGCAATCAGCCCCAGCATTTT.